These T cell receptor beta chains were read from a single sample in a study of T cell clonotyping in hematopoietic cell transplantation. Libraries were prepared by immunoSEQ multiplex PCR; TCRdb keeps only in-frame clonotypes and omits some of them. The sample contains about 11,000 clones, 40% to 55% of which appear only once. The source was PBMCs, collected 30 days after allogeneic stem cell transplant. These receptors came from a male patient in his fifties or sixties who had an allogeneic stem cell transplant from an unrelated donor, so the T cells may come from the graft donor. Some clones in this sample may be carry-over from other donors' samples. Each CDR3 is given with its conserved first and last residue. D genes are given only for firm matches. Part of the rows lack a size; the others show once, few, many or a class for expanded clones.

J gene: TRBJ2-3; clone size: .; V gene: TRBV4-2; D gene: .; CDR3 protein: CASNRGSTDTQYF; CDR3 DNA: TGTGCCAGCAATAGGGGGAGCACAGATACGCAGTATTTT
J gene: TRBJ1-2; clone size: .; V gene: TRBV7-2; D gene: .; CDR3 protein: CASSVKVNYGYTF; CDR3 DNA: TGTGCCAGCAGCGTCAAGGTGAACTATGGCTACACCTTC
J gene: TRBJ1-1; clone size: few; V gene: TRBV6-1; D gene: .; CDR3 protein: CASREPGLYTEAFF; CDR3 DNA: TGTGCCAGCAGGGAACCGGGACTGTACACTGAAGCTTTCTTT
J gene: TRBJ1-2; clone size: .; V gene: TRBV30; D gene: .; CDR3 protein: CAWSTHSGDYGYTF; CDR3 DNA: TGTGCCTGGAGTACCCATTCAGGGGACTATGGCTACACCTTC
J gene: TRBJ2-5; clone size: .; V gene: TRBV5-6; D gene: TRBD1; CDR3 protein: CASSSGQQETQYF; CDR3 DNA: TGTGCCAGCAGCTCGGGACAGCAAGAGACCCAGTACTTC
J gene: TRBJ1-4; clone size: .; V gene: TRBV5-1; D gene: .; CDR3 protein: CASSSQGKLFF; CDR3 DNA: TGCGCCAGCAGCTCGCAGGGAAAACTGTTTTTT
J gene: TRBJ2-7; clone size: once; V gene: TRBV6-5; D gene: .; CDR3 protein: CASSYSLGEQYF; CDR3 DNA: TGTGCCAGCAGTTACTCCCTAGGAGAGCAGTACTTC
J gene: TRBJ1-2; clone size: .; V gene: TRBV11-1; D gene: .; CDR3 protein: CASSSVSNGQKYGYTF; CDR3 DNA: TGTGCCAGCAGCTCCGTCTCAAATGGACAGAAATATGGCTACACCTTC
J gene: TRBJ1-1; clone size: .; V gene: TRBV5-6; D gene: .; CDR3 protein: CASSGGREQVTEAFF; CDR3 DNA: TGTGCCAGCAGCGGCGGCAGGGAACAAGTCACTGAAGCTTTCTTT
J gene: TRBJ2-7; clone size: .; V gene: TRBV25-1; D gene: TRBD1; CDR3 protein: CASSEKGQGYEQYF; CDR3 DNA: TGTGCCAGCAGTGAGAAGGGACAGGGCTACGAGCAGTACTTC
J gene: TRBJ2-7; clone size: .; V gene: TRBV7-8; D gene: .; CDR3 protein: CASSLDLSGSYEQYF; CDR3 DNA: TGTGCCAGCAGCTTAGACCTTTCAGGTTCCTACGAGCAGTACTTC
J gene: TRBJ2-1; clone size: .; V gene: TRBV28; D gene: .; CDR3 protein: CASSLGLGEQFF; CDR3 DNA: TGTGCCAGCAGCCTAGGTCTGGGTGAGCAGTTCTTC
J gene: TRBJ2-7; clone size: .; V gene: TRBV19; D gene: .; CDR3 protein: CASSIDRTVSYEQYF; CDR3 DNA: TGTGCCAGTAGTATAGATCGGACAGTCTCCTACGAGCAGTACTTC
J gene: TRBJ2-7; clone size: .; V gene: TRBV7-2; D gene: TRBD2; CDR3 protein: CASSSGGVLHYEQYF; CDR3 DNA: TGTGCCAGCAGCTCGGGGGGGGTACTTCATTACGAGCAGTACTTC
J gene: TRBJ1-1; clone size: .; V gene: TRBV6-6; D gene: TRBD1; CDR3 protein: CASIVQGENTEAFF; CDR3 DNA: TGTGCCAGCATTGTACAGGGGGAGAACACTGAAGCTTTCTTT
J gene: TRBJ2-1; clone size: .; V gene: TRBV7-6; D gene: .; CDR3 protein: CASSLETGAYNEQFF; CDR3 DNA: TGTGCCAGCAGCTTAGAAACAGGAGCCTACAATGAGCAGTTCTTC
J gene: TRBJ1-2; clone size: few; V gene: TRBV9; D gene: TRBD1; CDR3 protein: CASSVGQGNYGYTF; CDR3 DNA: TGTGCCAGCAGCGTAGGACAGGGGAACTATGGCTACACCTTC
J gene: TRBJ2-5; clone size: few; V gene: TRBV27; D gene: .; CDR3 protein: CASSQGGQGTQYF; CDR3 DNA: TGTGCCAGCAGCCAGGGGGGGCAAGGGACCCAGTACTTC
J gene: TRBJ2-2; clone size: .; V gene: TRBV5-1; D gene: TRBD2; CDR3 protein: CASSVGAGGPDTGELFF; CDR3 DNA: TGCGCCAGCAGCGTTGGGGCGGGAGGGCCGGACACCGGGGAGCTGTTTTTT
J gene: TRBJ2-3; clone size: once; V gene: TRBV9; D gene: TRBD1; CDR3 protein: CASSETGSTDTQYF; CDR3 DNA: TGTGCCAGCAGCGAGACAGGGAGCACAGATACGCAGTATTTT
J gene: TRBJ1-6; clone size: .; V gene: TRBV5-6; D gene: .; CDR3 protein: CASSLSAGHLHLTLHF; CDR3 DNA: TGTGCCAGCAGCTTGTCCGCAGGGCACCTTCACCTCACCCTCCACTTT
J gene: TRBJ1-6; clone size: .; V gene: TRBV30; D gene: .; CDR3 protein: CAWSGAIRGPEQVVSPLHF; CDR3 DNA: TGTGCCTGGAGTGGGGCAATACGTGGCCCGGAGCAAGTAGTTTCACCCCTCCACTTT
J gene: TRBJ1-5; clone size: .; V gene: TRBV4-1; D gene: TRBD1; CDR3 protein: CASSHHQGGDQPQHF; CDR3 DNA: TGCGCCAGCAGCCATCACCAGGGGGGAGATCAGCCCCAGCATTTT
J gene: TRBJ2-5; clone size: few; V gene: TRBV10-2; D gene: .; CDR3 protein: CASSPTGETQYF; CDR3 DNA: TGCGCCAGTAGCCCCACGGGGGAGACCCAGTACTTC
J gene: TRBJ1-2; clone size: few; V gene: TRBV7-2; D gene: .; CDR3 protein: CASSLASHNYGYTF; CDR3 DNA: TGTGCCAGCAGCTTAGCGTCCCACAACTATGGCTACACCTTC
J gene: TRBJ1-2; clone size: .; V gene: TRBV7-8; D gene: .; CDR3 protein: CASSLAQDGSEPYTF; CDR3 DNA: TGTGCCAGCAGCTTAGCGCAGGACGGGAGCGAGCCATACACCTTC
J gene: TRBJ1-2; clone size: .; V gene: TRBV19; D gene: .; CDR3 protein: CASSMGGLYGYTF; CDR3 DNA: TGTGCCAGTAGTATGGGGGGGCTCTATGGCTACACCTTC
J gene: TRBJ2-7; clone size: .; V gene: TRBV5-1; D gene: .; CDR3 protein: CASSPHSAGSYEQYF; CDR3 DNA: TGCGCCAGCAGCCCCCATTCTGCAGGTTCCTACGAGCAGTACTTC
J gene: TRBJ2-7; clone size: .; V gene: TRBV29-1; D gene: .; CDR3 protein: CSVEEGAYEQYF; CDR3 DNA: TGCAGCGTTGAGGAGGGGGCCTACGAGCAGTACTTC
J gene: TRBJ1-5; clone size: .; V gene: TRBV2; D gene: .; CDR3 protein: CASSPDVNQPQHF; CDR3 DNA: TGTGCCAGCAGCCCGGACGTCAATCAGCCCCAGCATTTT
J gene: TRBJ2-5; clone size: few; V gene: TRBV19; D gene: .; CDR3 protein: CASSLSGLRETQYF; CDR3 DNA: TGTGCCAGTAGCCTTTCGGGGCTCCGTGAGACCCAGTACTTC
J gene: TRBJ1-6; clone size: .; V gene: TRBV7-2; D gene: .; CDR3 protein: CASSSYLPRTVAYNSPLHF; CDR3 DNA: TGTGCCAGCAGCTCCTACCTCCCGAGGACAGTCGCCTATAATTCACCCCTCCACTTT
J gene: TRBJ2-2; clone size: .; V gene: TRBV7-9; D gene: .; CDR3 protein: CASSPRDSGGTGELFF; CDR3 DNA: TGTGCCAGCAGCCCACGGGACTCCGGGGGCACCGGGGAGCTGTTTTTT
J gene: TRBJ2-3; clone size: .; V gene: TRBV28; D gene: .; CDR3 protein: CATGRRGSGQYF; CDR3 DNA: TGTGCCACAGGGCGGAGAGGGAGCGGGCAGTATTTT
J gene: TRBJ2-7; clone size: once; V gene: TRBV6-1; D gene: TRBD1; CDR3 protein: CASGQGADEQYF; CDR3 DNA: TGTGCCAGCGGACAGGGGGCCGACGAGCAGTACTTC
J gene: TRBJ1-4; clone size: few; V gene: TRBV6-1; D gene: .; CDR3 protein: CASSAQAGPNEKLFF; CDR3 DNA: TGTGCCAGCAGTGCACAGGCAGGGCCTAATGAAAAACTGTTTTTT
J gene: TRBJ2-3; clone size: few; V gene: TRBV4-3; D gene: TRBD2; CDR3 protein: CASSQELAGGLDTQYF; CDR3 DNA: TGCGCCAGCAGCCAAGAGCTAGCGGGAGGGCTAGATACGCAGTATTTT
J gene: TRBJ2-7; clone size: .; V gene: TRBV6-5; D gene: .; CDR3 protein: CASSVAGQHYEQYF; CDR3 DNA: TGTGCCAGCAGTGTCGCGGGACAGCATTACGAGCAGTACTTC
J gene: TRBJ1-2; clone size: .; V gene: TRBV11-1; D gene: TRBD1; CDR3 protein: CASSPLAGGRYGYTF; CDR3 DNA: TGTGCCAGCAGCCCGCTGGCAGGGGGACGCTATGGCTACACCTTC
J gene: TRBJ2-1; clone size: few; V gene: TRBV11-2; D gene: TRBD2; CDR3 protein: CASSVAGAYNEQFF; CDR3 DNA: TGTGCCAGCAGCGTAGCGGGCGCCTACAATGAGCAGTTCTTC
J gene: TRBJ1-5; clone size: few; V gene: TRBV30; D gene: TRBD1; CDR3 protein: CAWDGGAGGRQPQHF; CDR3 DNA: TGTGCCTGGGATGGGGGAGCAGGGGGGCGTCAGCCCCAGCATTTT
J gene: TRBJ1-2; clone size: .; V gene: TRBV4-3; D gene: .; CDR3 protein: CASSQDKAIYGYTF; CDR3 DNA: TGCGCCAGCAGCCAAGATAAGGCGATCTATGGCTACACCTTC